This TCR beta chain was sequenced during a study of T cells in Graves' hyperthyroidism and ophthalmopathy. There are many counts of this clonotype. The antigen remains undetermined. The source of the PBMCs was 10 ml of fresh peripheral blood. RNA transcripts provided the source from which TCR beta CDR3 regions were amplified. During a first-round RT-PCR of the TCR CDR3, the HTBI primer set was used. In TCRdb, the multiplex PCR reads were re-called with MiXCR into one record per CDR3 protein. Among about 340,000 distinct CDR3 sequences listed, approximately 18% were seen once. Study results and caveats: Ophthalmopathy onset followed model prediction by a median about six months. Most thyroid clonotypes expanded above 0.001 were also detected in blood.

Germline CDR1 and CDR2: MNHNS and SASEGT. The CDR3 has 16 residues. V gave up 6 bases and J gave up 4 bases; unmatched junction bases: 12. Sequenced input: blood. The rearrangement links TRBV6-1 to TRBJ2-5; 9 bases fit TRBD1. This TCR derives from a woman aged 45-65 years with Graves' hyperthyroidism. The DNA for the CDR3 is TGTGCCAGCAGGCCTGCACCGGGACAGGGTGGAGAGACCCAGTACTTC. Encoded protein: CASRPAPGQGGETQYF.